The 2 T cell receptor beta chains in this list originate from one sample, sequenced in a study of T cell responses to AZD1222 COVID-19 vaccine. Using immunoSEQ multiplex PCR, the repertoire was profiled, and TCRdb retains in-frame clones only, with some absent. The sample holds about 130,000 clones, approximately 85% seen once. Source: peripheral blood, taken on day 0 of MenACWY control vaccination. The source is an adult in good health.

The gene calls are TRBV2 and TRBJ1-1, with D possibly being TRBD1 (5 bases). In germline, CDR1 is SNHLY, CDR2 FYNNEI. Deletions cut 5 bases from V and 6 bases from J, with 16 bases between. The CDR3 totals 14 residues. The CDR3 DNA sequence: TGTGCCAGCAGTTTAGTACGGGGGAGGGCTGAAGCTTTCTTT. It specifies CASSLVRGRAEAFF.

This clone has more than one count but fewer than ten. This rearrangement joins TRBV7-9 to TRBJ1-4; D might be TRBD1 (5 bases). CDR3 length equals 14 residues. The V and J ends lost 4 bases and 5 bases respectively, with 11 bases between them. From germline, CDR1 is SEHNR and CDR2 FQNEAQ (reference sequence). CDR3 residues: CASSSSGGNEKLFF. The CDR3 bases are TGTGCCAGCAGCTCATCCGGGGGGAATGAAAAACTGTTTTTT.